The following is a T cell receptor (beta chain) sequence with its context. Its recognized antigen is unknown. Base qualities were left out, and no much larger clone turns up one base away. V drops 2 bases and J drops 0 bases, leaving 5 bases in between. Reading the germline V gene gives CDR1 SGHAT and CDR2 FQNNGV. Its CDR3 holds 14 amino acids, cysteine through phenylalanine. The retained sequence is limited to the CDR3, 42 bases, with the frame set at the first base. This specimen belongs to a study of T-cell reconstitution after alpha-beta-depleted transplantation in children (dated by TCRdb to the mid-2010s). Regarding the complete study: Using TCR repertoire profiling, the study quantitatively followed how T-cell immune reconstitution unfolded in children after TCRalphabeta/CD19-depleted allogeneic hematopoietic cell transplantation.

Libraries were made using PCR. The instrument given in TCRdb is Illumina HiSeq 2500. TCR library preparation used molecular barcoding, with unique molecular identifiers applied to normalize quantification of the TCRbeta repertoire. The public reads were reanalyzed by TCRdb: fastp trimming at Q25, MiXCR alignment, in-frame beta chains only. Each entry merges the rows of one CDR3 protein and shows their most common DNA and genes. The sample data list about 610,000 distinct CDR3 sequences, and about 11% of these were observed just once. Less than 4.5% of the sample rests with the top ten. The TCR originated in a human donor who donated a stem cell graft to a child with acute myeloid leukemia. This sample comprised PBMCs from the stem cell graft donor, obtained from the stem cell graft. The receptor chain draws on TRBV11-2 and TRBJ1-5, with the D gene not confidently named. The bases are TGTGCCAGCAGCTTATCAGATAGCAATCAGCCCCAGCATTTT. It specifies CASSLSDSNQPQHF. Beyond the CDR3, the reference TRBV11-2 and TRBJ1-5 genes provide the residues; the full variable domain reads: EAGVAQSPRYKIIEKRQSVAFWCNPISGHATLYWYQQILGQGPKLLIQFQNNGVVDDSQLPKDRFSAERLKGVDSTLKIQPAKLEDSAVYLCASSLSDSNQPQHFGDGTRLSIL.